The T cell receptor beta chain described here comes from a study of beta chain features in type 1 diabetes. Study context: The examined sorted cells totaled roughly 110,000,000 across samples.

Findings of the study overall: Naive, central memory and regulatory TCRB repertoires appeared more similar among patients than healthy donors.

With respect to this clone: Its antigen is not identified.

The authors reverse transcribed all of the isolated RNA, so sequencing captured expressed TCRB transcripts. Sequencing was performed with immunoSEQ multiplex PCR; in TCRdb, only in-frame clones are kept and a portion is missing. The sample carries 680,000 or so clones, 15% to 17% recorded once. The CDR3 has 17 amino acids. Germline CDR1 is SGHVS and CDR2 is FQNEAQ. V trimming: 4 bases; J trimming: 5 bases; junction bases outside the gene matches: 9. Populations isolated by sorting all had purity greater than 95%. Input material: naive CD4+ T cells from blood. This TCR was recovered from a man aged 18-30 years in good health. The chain recombines TRBV7-8 with TRBJ2-5; 14 nucleotides match TRBD2. The chain's CDR3 is CASSSTSGRALGETQYF. In DNA form, the CDR3 reads TGTGCCAGCAGCTCGACTAGCGGGAGGGCCCTCGGTGAGACCCAGTACTTC. Drawing the rest from reference TRBV7-8 and TRBJ2-5, the complete variable domain is GAGVSQSPRYKVAKRGQDVALRCDPISGHVSLFWYQQALGQGPEFLTYFQNEAQLDKSGLPSDRFFAERPEGSVSTLKIQRTQQEDSAVYLCASSSTSGRALGETQYFGPGTRLLVL.